This T cell receptor beta chain was documented in a study of blood T cell repertoires in COVID-19. Looking at the study overall: From the United States, Italy and Spain came samples of acute and convalescent COVID-19. T cells, B-cell-depleted T cells, or PBMCs provided the cDNA or gDNA that served as material.

This clone was detected once. With 1 base removed from V and 9 bases from J, the gap between germline ends came to 12 bases. The CDR3 runs to 13 residues. Authors' processing steps: The authors estimated nucleated cell counts from reference gene primer amplification. Produced via immunoSEQ multiplex PCR; TCRdb's table is partial and in-frame only. V and J calls and clone size are copied from that table; D and trimming were computed from the DNA. The sample has approximately 260,000 clones; approximately 79% are singletons. The sequence was collected from a woman between 40 and 55 years old with active or convalescent COVID-19. The sample comprised peripheral blood. The chain combines TRBV12-3 or TRBV12-4 with TRBJ1-2; D is uncertain. CDR3 DNA: TGTGCCAGCAGTTTAGGGTTGGGCCGTCGCTACACCTTC. This sequence encodes CASSLGLGRRYTF.